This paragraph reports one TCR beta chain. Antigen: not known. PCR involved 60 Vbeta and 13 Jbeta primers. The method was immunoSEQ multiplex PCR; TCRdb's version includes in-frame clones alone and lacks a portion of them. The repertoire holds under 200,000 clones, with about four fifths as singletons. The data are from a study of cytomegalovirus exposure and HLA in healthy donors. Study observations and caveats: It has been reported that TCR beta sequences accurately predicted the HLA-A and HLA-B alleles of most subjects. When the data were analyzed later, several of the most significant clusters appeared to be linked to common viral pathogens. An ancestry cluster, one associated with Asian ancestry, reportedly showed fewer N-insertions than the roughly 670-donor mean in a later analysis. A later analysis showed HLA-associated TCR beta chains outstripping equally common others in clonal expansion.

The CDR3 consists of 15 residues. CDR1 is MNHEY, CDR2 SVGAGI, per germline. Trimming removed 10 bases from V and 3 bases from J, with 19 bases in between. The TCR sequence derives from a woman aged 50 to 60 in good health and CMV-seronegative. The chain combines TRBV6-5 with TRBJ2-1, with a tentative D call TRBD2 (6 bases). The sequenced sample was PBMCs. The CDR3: CATTSVAGFYNEQFF. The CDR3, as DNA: TGTGCCACCACCTCAGTTGCGGGGTTCTACAATGAGCAGTTCTTC.